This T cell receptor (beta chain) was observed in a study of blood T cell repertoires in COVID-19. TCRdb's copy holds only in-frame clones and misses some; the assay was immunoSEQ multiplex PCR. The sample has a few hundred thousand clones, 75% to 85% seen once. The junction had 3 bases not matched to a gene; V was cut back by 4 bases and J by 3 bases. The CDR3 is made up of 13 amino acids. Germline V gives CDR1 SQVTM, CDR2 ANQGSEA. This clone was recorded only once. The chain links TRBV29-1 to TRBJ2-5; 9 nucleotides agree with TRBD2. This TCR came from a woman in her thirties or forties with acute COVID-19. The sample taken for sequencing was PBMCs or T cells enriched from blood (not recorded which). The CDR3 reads CSVATSGKETQYF. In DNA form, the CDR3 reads TGCAGCGTTGCGACTAGCGGTAAAGAGACCCAGTACTTC.